Shown below are 17 T cell receptor beta chains from a single sample sequenced in a study of T cell responses to AZD1222 COVID-19 vaccine. Data came from immunoSEQ multiplex PCR; TCRdb stores just in-frame clones and leaves some out. This table has about 150,000 clones, 90% appearing once. The source material was peripheral blood, sampled on day 0 of AZD1222 vaccination. These receptors all come from an adult in good health.

The V and J genes are TRBV7-9 and TRBJ1-1; D not certain. The germline V and J ends were trimmed by 1 base and 1 base, with 10 bases remaining between them. The CDR3 contains 15 residues. The V gene's germline CDR1 is SEHNR and CDR2 FQNEAQ (reference sequence). In DNA form, the CDR3 reads TGTGCCAGCAGCTTAGGGTATGCCGGGAACACTGAAGCTTTCTTT. Amino acid sequence: CASSLGYAGNTEAFF.

Here the CDR3 reads CASSEAGRLAGAVLWEQYF. The DNA for the CDR3 is TGTGCCAGCAGTGAAGCTGGACGGCTAGCGGGAGCCGTCCTTTGGGAGCAGTACTTC. The chain is built from TRBV2 and TRBJ2-7, with 10 bases fitting TRBD2. Germline CDR1 SNHLY, CDR2 FYNNEI. The CDR3 covers 19 residues. The junction had 18 bases not matched to a gene; V was cut back by 0 bases and J by 7 bases.

The chain couples TRBV28 to TRBJ2-3; 11 bases are shared with TRBD2. The germline V gene encodes CDR1 MDHEN and CDR2 SYDVKM. Trimming took 3 bases from V and 7 from J; bases not matched to a gene: 0. This CDR3 is built from 13 residues. The CDR3 DNA reads as TGTGCCAGCAGTTTGACTAGCGGGAATACGCAGTATTTT. Translated: CASSLTSGNTQYF. The variable domain in full, completed from reference TRBV28 and TRBJ2-3, reads DVKVTQSSRYLVKRTGEKVFLECVQDMDHENMFWYRQDPGLGLRLIYFSYDVKMKEKGDIPEGYSVSREKKERFSLILESASTNQTSMYLCASSLTSGNTQYFGPGTRLTVL.

This rearrangement joins TRBV7-8 to TRBJ2-5, with 9 bases that match TRBD1. The V segment lost 5 bases and the J segment 7 bases; nucleotides outside the gene matches: 11. The CDR3 is 15 amino acids. Per the germline V gene, CDR1 is SGHVS and CDR2 is FQNEAQ. CDR3 DNA sequence: TGTGCCAGCAGCCCGGGACAGGGCTTATTCTGGACCCAGTACTTC. Translating it yields CASSPGQGLFWTQYF.

The chain carries TRBV4-3 and TRBJ2-3; no clear D gene. This CDR3 is built from 13 residues. The V gene's germline CDR1 is LGHNA and CDR2 YSLEER. The V and J ends lost 3 bases and 4 bases respectively, with 8 bases between them. This CDR3 reads CASSHRLADTQYF. The CDR3, as DNA: TGCGCCAGCAGCCATCGCCTTGCAGATACGCAGTATTTT.

This clone was recorded a few times. V and J are TRBV18 and TRBJ2-3; no clear D gene. Trimming took off 3 bases at V and 7 bases at J, with 8 bases between the two ends. Germline CDR1 is KGHSH and CDR2 is LQKENI. The CDR3 is 12 amino acids. CDR3 in DNA: TGTGCCAGCTCACCTTCTGTGCATACGCAGTATTTT. This sequence encodes CASSPSVHTQYF.

This sequence joins TRBV2 and TRBJ2-1; D is perhaps TRBD1 (5 bases). CDR1 and CDR2 (germline): SNHLY, FYNNEI. The CDR3 contains 14 residues. The V end was cut by 7 bases, the J end by 0 bases, with 10 bases between. CDR3 sequence (DNA): TGTGCCAGCACTACAGGCTTCTCCTACAATGAGCAGTTCTTC. Translated, it gives CASTTGFSYNEQFF. Using reference TRBV2 and TRBJ2-1 for the parts outside the CDR3, the full variable domain is EPEVTQTPSHQVTQMGQEVILRCVPISNHLYFYWYRQILGQKVEFLVSFYNNEISEKSEIFDDQFSVERPDGSNFTLKIRSTKLEDSAMYFCASTTGFSYNEQFFGPGTRLTVL.

This sequence joins TRBV4-2 and TRBJ2-1, with 9 nucleotides matching TRBD2. CDR3 size: 16 residues. CDR1 is LGHNA and CDR2 is YNFKEQ in the germline V gene. V shed 0 bases, J shed 0 bases, and the junction held 0 bases outside the gene matches. CDR3 sequence reads: CASSQDSGGSYNEQFF. CDR3 coding DNA: TGTGCCAGCAGCCAAGATAGCGGGGGCTCCTACAATGAGCAGTTCTTC.

J is TRBJ2-3 and V is TRBV7-3, with 7 positions matching TRBD1. J was trimmed by 2 bases and V by 4 bases; bases with no gene match: 3. The CDR3 length is 14 residues. Germline-derived CDR1 and CDR2 are SGHTA and FQGTGA. CDR3 DNA: TGTGCCAGCAGCTCGGGACAGTCCACAGATACGCAGTATTTT. This codes for CASSSGQSTDTQYF.

The chain is built from TRBV6-5 and TRBJ1-2, with D perhaps TRBD1 (5 bases). Per germline, CDR1 MNHEY and CDR2 SVGAGI. The V end lost 6 bases, the J end lost 5 bases, and 19 bases lay between the germline ends. The CDR3 has 15 amino acids. The CDR3 loop is CASRNGRGSGYGYTF. The CDR3 DNA is TGTGCCAGCAGGAACGGCCGGGGGTCTGGGTATGGCTACACCTTC.

The chain links TRBV30 to TRBJ2-1; possibly TRBD1 for D (5 bases). V lost 3 bases and J 7 bases, leaving 10 bases between the germline ends. The CDR3 is made up of 12 amino acids. CDR1 and CDR2 (germline): GTSNPN, SVGIG (reference sequence). DNA of the CDR3: TGTGCCTGGAGCAGACAGATTAATGAGCAGTTCTTC. Translating gives CAWSRQINEQFF.

Note on this clone: The sample has other DNA sequences that encode this CDR3 too. The V gene is TRBV7-3, the J gene TRBJ2-5; 8 nucleotides line up with TRBD1. Germline trimming cut 5 bases from V and 1 base from J; bases unmatched to any gene: 3. The CDR3 sequence is 14 residues long. CDR1 SGHTA and CDR2 FQGTGA come from the germline V gene. Here the CDR3 DNA reads TGTGCCAGCAGCGCAGGGGGCCCCCAAGAGACCCAGTACTTC. This encodes CASSAGGPQETQYF.

The chain combines TRBV28 with TRBJ2-5; unclear D gene. V was pared by 5 bases and J by 4 bases, with 14 bases between. The CDR3 covers 14 residues. Germline V CDR1 and CDR2: MDHEN, SYDVKM. CDR3 DNA sequence: TGTGCCAGCAGTATCCCCAAACCCCGAGAGACCCAGTACTTC. Its protein product is CASSIPKPRETQYF.

The rearrangement links TRBV6-1 to TRBJ1-2; 8 bases align to TRBD1. The germline V gene encodes CDR1 MNHNS and CDR2 SASEGT. The J segment lost 5 bases and the V segment lost 7 bases, leaving 6 bases of the junction unmatched. The CDR3 contains 13 residues. CDR3 nucleotides: TGTGCCAGCAATCAGGGGGCGGGTTATGGCTACACCTTC. It translates to CASNQGAGYGYTF.

The CDR3 loop reads CASSQRTSSYEQYF. Written as DNA, the CDR3 is TGTGCCAGCAGCCAACGAACTAGCTCCTACGAGCAGTACTTC. This chain links TRBV4-2 with TRBJ2-7; D is possibly TRBD2 (5 bases). The CDR3 extends over 14 amino acids. The V gene's germline CDR1 is LGHNA and CDR2 YNFKEQ. Trimming cost V 2 bases and J 0 bases, with 8 bases left between them.

In its sample, this clone was seen a few times. The chain has TRBV2 and TRBJ1-4, with 8 bases that match TRBD1. The germline V gene encodes CDR1 SNHLY and CDR2 FYNNEI. The V segment lost 6 bases and the J segment 4 bases; nucleotides outside the gene matches: 1. CDR3 size: 13 residues. In DNA form, the CDR3 reads TGTGCCAGCAGGACAGGGGTTAATGAAAAACTGTTTTTT. It is translated as CASRTGVNEKLFF.

This chain connects TRBV4-3 to TRBJ1-2; the match to TRBD1 covers 7 bases. Per germline, CDR1 LGHNA and CDR2 YSLEER. Unmatched junction bases numbered 12, after V lost 6 bases and J lost 5 bases. The CDR3 spans 15 residues. The CDR3 bases are TGCGCCAGCAGACCTGGGACAGCCGGGGGATATGGCTACACCTTC. Translating gives CASRPGTAGGYGYTF.